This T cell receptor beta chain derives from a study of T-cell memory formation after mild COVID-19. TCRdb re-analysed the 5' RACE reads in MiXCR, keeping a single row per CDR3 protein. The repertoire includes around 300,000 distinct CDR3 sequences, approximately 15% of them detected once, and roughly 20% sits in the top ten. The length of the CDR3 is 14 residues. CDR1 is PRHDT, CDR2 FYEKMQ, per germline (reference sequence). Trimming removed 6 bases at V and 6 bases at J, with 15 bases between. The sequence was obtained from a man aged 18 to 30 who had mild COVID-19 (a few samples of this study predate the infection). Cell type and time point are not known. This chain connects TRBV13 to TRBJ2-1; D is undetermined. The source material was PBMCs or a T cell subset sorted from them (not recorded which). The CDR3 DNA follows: TGTGCCAGCAGTGGGGTTGGCGGTTCCAATGAGCAGTTCTTC. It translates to CASSGVGGSNEQFF.